Below are 25 T cell receptor beta chains sequenced from a single sample in a study of T cells after yellow fever vaccination. TCRdb recomputed calls from the 5' RACE reads with MiXCR, one row per CDR3 protein. The table records 200,000 to 300,000 distinct CDR3 sequences, approximately 12% of them present only once. The specimen was CD4+ T cells sorted from PBMCs, collected 45 days after the yellow fever booster vaccination. The receptors were sampled from a man aged 25 to 40 who received the YFV17D yellow fever vaccine.

This clonotype occurred a few times. The chain combines TRBV20-1 with TRBJ2-1; D is undetermined. CDR3 length: 10 residues. V lost 6 bases to trimming and J lost 7 bases, with 7 bases between them. Germline V lookup: CDR1 DFQATT, CDR2 SNEGSKA (reference sequence). CDR3: CSAVNNEQFF. CDR3 DNA: TGCAGTGCCGTCAATAATGAGCAGTTCTTC.

There are many counts of this clonotype. V and J are TRBV18 and TRBJ2-5; a possible D gene is TRBD1 (6 bases). Germline V gives CDR1 KGHSH, CDR2 LQKENI. V lost 3 bases, J lost 1 base, and 12 bases lay in between. The CDR3 is made up of 15 amino acids. Written as DNA, the CDR3 is TGTGCCAGCTCACCCCAGACAGGTTTCCAAGAGACCCAGTACTTC. Encoded protein: CASSPQTGFQETQYF.

The chain links TRBV20-1 to TRBJ1-2; D gene unclear. CDR1 DFQATT and CDR2 SNEGSKA come from the germline V gene (reference sequence). CDR3 length: 13 residues. V was shortened by 5 bases and J by 0 bases, with 10 bases between the two germline ends. CDR3 nucleotide sequence: TGCAGTGCTCCCGACAAAGCTAACTATGGCTACACCTTC. Encoded protein: CSAPDKANYGYTF.

This clonotype turned up a few times. The rearrangement uses TRBV19 and TRBJ2-7; perhaps TRBD2 as D (5 bases). This CDR3 is 15 amino acids long. V lost 1 base to trimming and J lost 0 bases, with 10 bases between them. The germline gives CDR1 LNHDA, CDR2 SQIVND (reference sequence). The CDR3 DNA follows: TGTGCCAGTAGTATAGTGGCGGGTGTCTCCTACGAGCAGTACTTC. Protein: CASSIVAGVSYEQYF.

The genes are TRBV2 and TRBJ2-1, with D maybe TRBD2 (6 bases). V dropped 6 bases and J dropped 7 bases, with 13 bases sitting between them. In germline, CDR1 is SNHLY, CDR2 FYNNEI. The CDR3 runs 13 residues. The CDR3 spells CASRGDSPNEQFF. CDR3 coding DNA: TGTGCCAGCAGGGGGGACTCACCTAATGAGCAGTTCTTC.

In this sample, this clonotype turned up a few times. The genes are TRBV5-1 and TRBJ2-7; 8 bases line up with TRBD1. CDR1 and CDR2 (germline): SGHRS, YFSETQ. V lost 0 bases and J lost 2; bases outside the gene matches: 4. The CDR3 is 15 amino acids. For the CDR3, the DNA is TGCGCCAGCAGCTTGGGGACAGGGCAGCCCTACGAGCAGTACTTC. It is translated as CASSLGTGQPYEQYF.

The chain joins TRBV20-1 to TRBJ2-5, with a possible D match to TRBD1 (5 bases). This CDR3 region has 18 residues. V was clipped by 0 bases and J by 2 bases, with 22 bases between them. Germline CDR1 and CDR2: DFQATT and SNEGSKA (reference sequence). CDR3 loop: CSARDHIVKGASQETQYF. The CDR3 DNA follows: TGCAGTGCTAGAGACCACATTGTAAAAGGGGCAAGTCAAGAGACCCAGTACTTC.

The rearrangement uses TRBV11-2 and TRBJ2-3; D uncertain. Trimming shortened V by 0 bases and J by 4 bases, and 8 bases separated the two germline ends. The CDR3 is 14 residues long. Germline V CDR1 and CDR2: SGHAT, FQNNGV. The CDR3 DNA reads as TGTGCCAGCAGCTTAGAACTTCTCTCAGATACGCAGTATTTT. Protein product: CASSLELLSDTQYF.

The sample holds many counts of this clonotype. The chain joins TRBV12-3 or TRBV12-4 to TRBJ2-2, with 7 bases identical to TRBD2. V dropped 4 bases and J dropped 4; count of bases not matched to a gene: 9. The CDR3 runs to 16 residues. Here the CDR3 reads CASSSPTSRLTGELFF. The CDR3 DNA sequence: TGTGCCAGCAGTTCGCCGACTAGCAGACTCACCGGGGAGCTGTTTTTT.

This clonotype has ten or more counts. The chain carries TRBV30 and TRBJ2-1; D is unresolved. CDR3 size: 13 residues. Trimming took off 0 bases at V and 8 bases at J, with 11 bases between the two ends. Germline V gene sequence: CDR1 GTSNPN, CDR2 SVGIG (reference sequence). The CDR3 reads CAWSVQSRDEQFF. The CDR3 nucleotides are TGTGCCTGGAGTGTCCAGAGTCGGGATGAGCAGTTCTTC.

The rearrangement uses TRBV12-3 or TRBV12-4 and TRBJ2-7; D is perhaps TRBD2 (6 bases). V gave up 6 bases and J gave up 5 bases, with 14 bases separating them. This CDR3 contains 13 residues. This CDR3 reads CASSRGLSDEQYF. The CDR3 DNA follows: TGTGCCAGCAGCCGGGGACTGAGCGACGAGCAGTACTTC.

The rearrangement joins TRBV7-3 to TRBJ1-1; possibly TRBD1 for D (5 bases). Germline V CDR1 and CDR2: SGHTA, FQGTGA. V gave up 5 bases and J gave up 3 bases, with 10 bases separating them. The CDR3 loop spans 13 amino acids. The CDR3 nucleotides read TGTGCCAGCAGCCTCCGGGACGACACTGAAGCTTTCTTT. Translated: CASSLRDDTEAFF.

A few counts support this clonotype. This rearrangement joins TRBV6-6 to TRBJ2-5, with 9 bases aligning to TRBD1. The J segment lost 4 bases and the V segment lost 8 bases, leaving 5 bases of the junction unmatched. From germline, CDR1 is MNHNY and CDR2 SVGAGI (reference sequence). CDR3 length: 13 amino acids. CDR3 in amino acids: CASGGQGTETQYF. The CDR3 DNA sequence: TGTGCCAGCGGGGGACAGGGCACAGAGACCCAGTACTTC.

This clonotype was seen repeatedly, ten times or more. J is TRBJ1-1 and V is TRBV20-1; D unclear. The germline V and J ends were trimmed by 3 bases and 0 bases, with 5 bases remaining between them. The germline V gene encodes CDR1 DFQATT and CDR2 SNEGSKA (reference sequence). CDR3 size: 12 residues. CDR3: CSASQVNTEAFF. CDR3 bases: TGCAGTGCTAGCCAAGTGAACACTGAAGCTTTCTTT.

The CDR3 sequence: CASTHSGTAKETQYF. The CDR3 DNA reads as TGCGCCAGCACCCATTCCGGGACAGCAAAAGAGACCCAGTACTTC. J is TRBJ2-5 and V is TRBV5-1, with TRBD1 matching 7 bases. Losses at the gene ends were 6 bases for V and 3 bases for J; bases not matched to a gene: 11. The CDR3 spans 15 residues. Germline-derived CDR1 and CDR2 are SGHRS and YFSETQ. The variable domain in full, with the rest retrieved from reference TRBV5-1 and TRBJ2-5, is KAGVTQTPRYLIKTRGQQVTLSCSPISGHRSVSWYQQTPGQGLQFLFEYFSETQRNKGNFPGRFSGRQFSNSRSEMNVSTLELGDSALYLCASTHSGTAKETQYFGPGTRLLVL.

V is TRBV20-1 and J is TRBJ2-1; 10 nucleotides match TRBD2. With 4 bases clipped from V and 6 bases from J, the junction kept 6 bases outside the gene matches. The CDR3 runs to 14 residues. Germline V gives CDR1 DFQATT, CDR2 SNEGSKA (reference sequence). CDR3 DNA sequence: TGCAGTGCTAACCTAGCGGGAGCAATCAATGAGCAGTTCTTC. It yields the protein CSANLAGAINEQFF.

This clonotype turned up a few times. The gene calls are TRBV5-1 and TRBJ2-2, with D perhaps assigned TRBD1 or TRBD2 (5 bases each). The CDR3 covers 14 residues. Germline CDR1 and CDR2: SGHRS and YFSETQ. Trimming took 0 bases from V and 4 from J, leaving 7 bases between them. Here the CDR3 DNA reads TGCGCCAGCAGCTTGGGGGACCGCACCGGGGAGCTGTTTTTT. Protein: CASSLGDRTGELFF.

This clonotype was counted between two and nine times. This chain links TRBV24-1 with TRBJ2-1; 9 positions match TRBD1. The CDR3 runs to 13 residues. Trimming removed 9 bases from V and 7 bases from J; junction bases left unmatched: 6. From germline, CDR1 is KGHDR and CDR2 SFDVKD. The CDR3 reads CATGQGKGNEQFF. In DNA form, the CDR3 reads TGTGCCACCGGACAGGGGAAGGGAAATGAGCAGTTCTTC.

This clonotype was found a few times. The gene calls are TRBV7-8 and TRBJ2-5, with 8 bases that match TRBD2. Germline V gene lookup returns CDR1 SGHVS and CDR2 FQNEAQ. The CDR3 consists of 16 residues. Losses at the gene ends were 3 bases for V and 3 bases for J; bases not matched to a gene: 9. CDR3 in amino acids: CASSFIVSGSKETQYF. In DNA, the CDR3 is TGTGCCAGCAGCTTTATCGTGAGCGGGAGTAAAGAGACCCAGTACTTC.

This clonotype was seen more than once but under ten times. The V and J genes are TRBV20-1 and TRBJ2-1; D might be TRBD2 (6 bases). The CDR3 is 15 amino acids. Trimming pared 5 bases from V and 6 bases from J, leaving 20 bases between. The germline V gene has CDR1 DFQATT and CDR2 SNEGSKA (reference sequence). The CDR3 protein is CSARGALHGSNEQFF. The CDR3 DNA follows: TGCAGTGCTCGCGGGGCGCTACACGGGAGCAATGAGCAGTTCTTC.

This clonotype was recorded a few times. This chain uses TRBV20-1 with TRBJ2-5; TRBD1 aligns across 7 bases. Germline CDR1 reads DFQATT; CDR2 reads SNEGSKA (reference sequence). CDR3 length: 13 residues. Losses at the gene ends were 6 bases for V and 9 bases for J; bases not matched to a gene: 13. The CDR3 DNA is TGCAGTGCCCGAACAGGGGAAGTGAGTTCCCAGTACTTC. This codes for CSARTGEVSSQYF.

V is TRBV28 and J is TRBJ2-5; 8 bases line up with TRBD2. CDR1 is MDHEN, CDR2 SYDVKM, per germline. With 5 bases clipped from V and 4 bases from J, the junction kept 12 bases outside the gene matches. The CDR3 has 16 residues. The CDR3 DNA is TGTGCCAGCAGTCGATATGGGAGCGGGGGCACAGAGACCCAGTACTTC. Its translation is CASSRYGSGGTETQYF. The entire variable domain, with the rest obtained from reference TRBV28 and TRBJ2-5, is as follows: DVKVTQSSRYLVKRTGEKVFLECVQDMDHENMFWYRQDPGLGLRLIYFSYDVKMKEKGDIPEGYSVSREKKERFSLILESASTNQTSMYLCASSRYGSGGTETQYFGPGTRLLVL.

This chain joins TRBV28 and TRBJ1-3; D unclear. This CDR3 has 16 residues. Germline CDR1 reads MDHEN; CDR2 reads SYDVKM. The germline V and J ends were trimmed by 6 bases and 7 bases, with 22 bases remaining between them. CDR3 protein: CASSLYAGEVGNTIYF. The CDR3 region has the DNA TGTGCCAGCAGCCTCTATGCGGGAGAAGTGGGGAACACCATATATTTT.

The chain recombines TRBV12-5 with TRBJ2-1; D remains unclear. The germline gives CDR1 LGHNT, CDR2 FRNRAP. This CDR3 spans 14 amino acids. V gave up 0 bases and J gave up 9 bases, with 12 bases separating them. CDR3 sequence: CASGLVAPSGEQFF. CDR3 DNA: TGTGCTAGTGGTTTGGTCGCACCCTCCGGTGAGCAGTTCTTC.

The chain couples TRBV6-1 to TRBJ2-3; 10 bases agree with TRBD1. Trimming cost V 10 bases and J 1 base; bases outside gene matches: 14. This CDR3 contains 17 residues. Germline-derived CDR1 and CDR2 are MNHNS and SASEGT. CDR3 bases: TGTGCCATCAGGGACAGGGGTTTAGGTTCTGGCACAGATACGCAGTATTTT. This codes for CAIRDRGLGSGTDTQYF.